This entry lists 22 T cell receptor beta chains sequenced from one sample in a study of shared clonotypes between healthy human individuals. Clones were sequenced by immunoSEQ multiplex PCR, and TCRdb holds only the in-frame ones, with some missing. The profile shows some 320,000 clones, more than 75% of them singletons. The sample taken for sequencing was memory CD8+ T cells sorted from blood. As for subset: CD45RO+ cells pooled with CCR7-negative TemRA cells. The receptors were gathered from a man aged 18 to 30 in good health.

The J gene is TRBJ2-2, the V gene TRBV4-1; D not certain. The germline V gene has CDR1 MGHRA and CDR2 YSYEKL. This CDR3 has 12 residues. V lost 4 bases and J lost 4, with 4 bases in between. CDR3 sequence (DNA): TGCGCCAGCAGCCTTGGCACCGGGGAGCTGTTTTTT. Translating it yields CASSLGTGELFF.

The chain recombines TRBV7-3 with TRBJ2-5; TRBD1 or TRBD2 may be the D gene (5 bases each). The V gene's germline CDR1 is SGHTA and CDR2 FQGTGA. The CDR3 has 13 residues. The V end lost 5 bases, the J end lost 5 bases, and 12 bases lay between the germline ends. The CDR3 sequence: CASSPGPGETQYF. The CDR3 nucleotides are TGTGCCAGCAGCCCGGGACCGGGGGAGACCCAGTACTTC.

The V call is TRBV10-2, the J call TRBJ2-1; D might be TRBD1 (6 bases). V was cut by 6 bases and J by 8 bases, with 14 bases left in between. Germline values: CDR1 WSHSY, CDR2 SAAADI. This CDR3 has 13 residues. In DNA, the CDR3 is TGCGCCAGCAGGCTCACAGGGTACGATGAGCAGTTCTTC. Translating gives CASRLTGYDEQFF.

This clone was detected once. The rearrangement links TRBV28 to TRBJ1-5; no clear D gene. Germline assignment: CDR1 MDHEN and CDR2 SYDVKM. The CDR3 loop spans 18 amino acids. V shed 2 bases and J shed 0 bases, with 17 bases lying between them. CDR3 loop: CASSLKHTSAYSNQPQHF. For the CDR3, the DNA is TGTGCCAGCAGTTTAAAACATACCTCAGCTTATAGCAATCAGCCCCAGCATTTT.

The chain combines TRBV25-1 with TRBJ2-3; no firm D call. The CDR3 runs to 12 residues. The germline V and J ends were trimmed by 2 bases and 7 bases, with 7 bases remaining between them. In germline, CDR1 is MGHDK, CDR2 SYGVNS. CDR3 loop: CASSEISNTQYF. The DNA of the CDR3 is TGTGCCAGCAGTGAAATCAGTAATACGCAGTATTTT. The full variable domain, its missing parts supplied by reference TRBV25-1 and TRBJ2-3, is EADIYQTPRYLVIGTGKKITLECSQTMGHDKMYWYQQDPGMELHLIHYSYGVNSTEKGDLSSESTVSRIRTEHFPLTLESARPSHTSQYLCASSEISNTQYFGPGTRLTVL.

This clone was seen a single time. The chain links TRBV7-9 to TRBJ2-3; D call uncertain. The germline V gene has CDR1 SEHNR and CDR2 FQNEAQ (reference sequence). The CDR3 spans 15 residues. Trimming shortened V by 2 bases and J by 5 bases, and 14 bases separated the two germline ends. The CDR3 loop is CASSLRGVRKDTQYF. CDR3 in DNA: TGTGCCAGCAGCTTACGAGGTGTGCGTAAAGATACGCAGTATTTT. Full variable domain (remainder filled in from reference TRBV7-9 and TRBJ2-3): DTGVSQNPRHKITKRGQNVTFRCDPISEHNRLYWYRQTLGQGPEFLTYFQNEAQLEKSRLLSDRFSAERPKGSFSTLEIQRTEQGDSAMYLCASSLRGVRKDTQYFGPGTRLTVL.

In regard to this clone: Compared with germline, one end of the junction differs, possibly owing to a read error. The gene calls are TRBV5-4 and TRBJ1-1; 9 nucleotides match TRBD1. CDR3 length: 13 residues. In germline, CDR1 is SGHNT, CDR2 YYREEE (reference sequence). The CDR3 coding sequence is TGTGCCAGCAGCTGGGACAGGGATGAAAACTCTCTCTTT. Translated: CASSWDRDENSLF. The full variable domain, its missing parts supplied by reference TRBV5-4 and TRBJ1-1, is ETGVTQSPTHLIKTRGQQVTLRCSSQSGHNTVSWYQQALGQGPQFIFQYYREEENGRGNFPPRFSGLQFPNYSSELNVNALELDDSALYLCASSWDRDENSLFGQGTRLTVV.

The J gene is TRBJ1-3, the V gene TRBV19; D ambiguous. Germline V lookup: CDR1 LNHDA, CDR2 SQIVND (reference sequence). The CDR3 has 12 amino acids. The V end lost 7 bases, the J end lost 1 base, and 5 bases lay between the germline ends. The CDR3 is CASKGSGNTIYF. The CDR3 DNA reads as TGTGCCAGTAAAGGTTCTGGAAACACCATATATTTT.

This clone was observed a handful of times. The chain uses TRBV4-1 and TRBJ1-2; D is possibly TRBD1 (5 bases). V was shortened by 1 base and J by 6 bases, with 9 bases between the two germline ends. Per the germline V gene, CDR1 is MGHRA and CDR2 is YSYEKL. The CDR3 length is 13 residues. The chain's CDR3 is CASSQVGGNGYTF. In DNA, the CDR3 is TGCGCCAGCAGCCAAGTTGGGGGGAATGGCTACACCTTC.

The table lists this clone with a count of one. V and J are TRBV11-2 and TRBJ2-2; TRBD2 aligns across 11 bases. This CDR3 has 15 residues. CDR1 is SGHAT, CDR2 FQNNGV, per germline. Losses at the gene ends were 5 bases for V and 3 bases for J; bases not matched to a gene: 2. This chain's CDR3 is CASSRTSGYTGELFF. DNA of the CDR3: TGTGCCAGCAGCCGGACTAGCGGGTACACCGGGGAGCTGTTTTTT.

This clone was found once. The chain couples TRBV30 to TRBJ2-5; 11 positions agree with TRBD2. This CDR3 is built from 18 residues. Germline V gene lookup returns CDR1 GTSNPN and CDR2 SVGIG (reference sequence). Losses at the gene ends were 4 bases for V and 4 bases for J; bases not matched to a gene: 17. The CDR3 DNA follows: TGTGCCTGGACCGAACTAGCGGGGGCCACCCCCCCTGGAGAGACCCAGTACTTC. Translated: CAWTELAGATPPGETQYF.

This rearrangement joins TRBV7-9 to TRBJ2-7; D is perhaps TRBD1 (5 bases). Germline assignment: CDR1 SEHNR and CDR2 FQNEAQ (reference sequence). The CDR3 is made up of 13 amino acids. Trimming shortened V by 8 bases and J by 4 bases, and 15 bases separated the two germline ends. CDR3 in DNA: TGTGCCAGCTCCCTGGACACCCTTTACGAGCAGTACTTC. Translation: CASSLDTLYEQYF.

The chain carries TRBV4-1 and TRBJ2-5; 8 bases line up with TRBD1. Germline trimming cut 0 bases from V and 2 bases from J; bases unmatched to any gene: 5. The CDR3 extends over 16 amino acids. Germline V gives CDR1 MGHRA, CDR2 YSYEKL. The CDR3 here is CASSQDGTGHQETQYF. The CDR3 nucleotides read TGCGCCAGCAGCCAAGATGGGACAGGTCATCAAGAGACCCAGTACTTC.

The chain is built from TRBV29-1 and TRBJ2-7; D gene unclear. Germline CDR1 is SQVTM and CDR2 is ANQGSEA. The CDR3 contains 13 residues. V lost 0 bases and J 1 base, leaving 7 bases between the germline ends. CDR3 DNA: TGCAGCGTTGAAGAGAAAGAGTCCTACGAGCAGTACTTC. This translates into CSVEEKESYEQYF.

This clone was detected only once. The V call is TRBV6-6, the J call TRBJ2-7, with no clear D. This CDR3 is 15 amino acids long. CDR1 and CDR2 (germline): MNHNY, SVGAGI (reference sequence). V was clipped by 0 bases and J by 0 bases, with 9 bases between them. The CDR3 nucleotides are TGTGCCAGCAGTTACTCGAACCCGGGCTCCTACGAGCAGTACTTC. Its protein product is CASSYSNPGSYEQYF.

The V call is TRBV12-5, the J call TRBJ2-7, with D possibly matching TRBD2 (5 bases). The germline V gene encodes CDR1 LGHNT and CDR2 FRNRAP. The CDR3 sequence is 13 residues long. The V gene lost 5 bases and the J gene lost 2 bases, with 10 bases spanning the gap. The CDR3 region has the DNA TGTGCTAGTGGTCCGGGATTAACCTACGAGCAGTACTTC. Its protein is CASGPGLTYEQYF. The whole variable domain, remainder taken from reference TRBV12-5 and TRBJ2-7, is DARVTQTPRHKVTEMGQEVTMRCQPILGHNTVFWYRQTMMQGLELLAYFRNRAPLDDSGMPKDRFSAEMPDATLATLKIQPSEPRDSAVYFCASGPGLTYEQYFGPGTRLTVT.

The chain carries TRBV30 and TRBJ1-2; D gene ambiguous. Trimming took 5 bases from V and 8 from J, leaving 18 bases between them. This CDR3 comprises 13 residues. Germline values: CDR1 GTSNPN, CDR2 SVGIG (reference sequence). CDR3 amino acids: CAWGSKGIPGYTF. The CDR3 DNA reads as TGTGCCTGGGGATCGAAGGGAATTCCCGGCTACACCTTC.

The chain links TRBV6-4 to TRBJ1-6; TRBD1 agrees at 7 bases. This CDR3 spans 15 amino acids. V lost 5 bases and J lost 7; bases outside the gene matches: 8. From germline, CDR1 is MRHNA and CDR2 SNTAGT. The CDR3 spells CASSIFTGANSPLHF. CDR3 in DNA: TGTGCCAGCAGTATTTTTACAGGGGCGAATTCACCCCTCCACTTT.

V gene TRBV7-9 combines with J gene TRBJ2-1; 8 positions agree with TRBD2. The CDR3 sequence is 15 residues long. After removal of 4 bases from V and 8 bases from J, the junction contained 10 bases not matched to a gene. Per germline, CDR1 SEHNR and CDR2 FQNEAQ (reference sequence). CDR3 nucleotide sequence: TGTGCCAGCAGCTACGAAGAAGCGGGGGTGGATGAGCAGTTCTTC. Its protein product is CASSYEEAGVDEQFF. The variable domain in full, with the rest retrieved from reference TRBV7-9 and TRBJ2-1, is DTGVSQNPRHKITKRGQNVTFRCDPISEHNRLYWYRQTLGQGPEFLTYFQNEAQLEKSRLLSDRFSAERPKGSFSTLEIQRTEQGDSAMYLCASSYEEAGVDEQFFGPGTRLTVL.

Concerning this clone itself: Other nucleotide sequences from this sample produce the same CDR3. The chain couples TRBV6-6 to TRBJ2-5; D uncertain. This CDR3 spans 12 amino acids. V was shortened by 0 bases and J by 5 bases, with 4 bases between the two germline ends. Germline V gives CDR1 MNHNY, CDR2 SVGAGI (reference sequence). CDR3 amino acids: CASSYSGETQYF. Here the CDR3 DNA reads TGTGCCAGCAGTTACTCGGGGGAGACCCAGTACTTC.

The chain couples TRBV5-8 to TRBJ2-5; 7 bases match TRBD1. The CDR3 covers 17 residues. Germline trimming cut 1 base from V and 1 base from J; bases unmatched to any gene: 10. CDR1 and CDR2 from the germline V gene are SGHTS and YDEGEE. CDR3 sequence reads: CASSLTGSGGPQETQYF. The CDR3 DNA follows: TGTGCCAGCAGCTTGACGGGTTCAGGGGGTCCCCAAGAGACCCAGTACTTC.

This chain connects TRBV5-4 to TRBJ2-1; D remains ambiguous. CDR3 length equals 13 residues. With 5 bases removed from V and 7 bases from J, the gap between germline ends came to 13 bases. Germline V gene sequence: CDR1 SGHNT, CDR2 YYREEE (reference sequence). The CDR3 here is CASRRDPGNEQFF. The CDR3 DNA reads TGTGCCAGCAGACGAGACCCCGGGAATGAGCAGTTCTTC.